This TCR beta chain was obtained from a study of somatic mutations in cytotoxic T cells in rheumatoid arthritis. Trimming took off 5 bases at V and 4 bases at J, with 17 bases between the two ends. CDR1 is SGHNT and CDR2 is YENEEA in the germline V gene. The CDR3 is 16 amino acids. The method was immunoSEQ multiplex PCR; TCRdb's version includes in-frame clones alone and lacks a portion of them. The repertoire holds about 11,000 clones, with roughly four fifths as singletons. The gene calls are TRBV11-3 and TRBJ2-2; D is ambiguous. The sequencing input was CD8+ T cells sorted from blood. The TCR was taken from a woman aged 40 to 50 in good health. The CDR3 DNA reads TGTGCCAGCAGCCAAGAAGGGTCCTATTTCACCGGGGAGCTGTTTTTT. This encodes CASSQEGSYFTGELFF.